This is a list of T cell receptor beta chains from one sample in a study of shared clonotypes between healthy human individuals. Generated by immunoSEQ multiplex PCR, the TCRdb table keeps only in-frame clones and is missing some. The table lists more than 1,200,000 clones, less than 99% of them singletons, with about 0.34% in the top ten. What was sequenced was naive CD4+ T cells sorted from blood. The origin of the receptors is a man in his thirties or forties in good health. Both conserved end residues are part of each CDR3. The D gene is left open where the match is weak. For some rows the clone size is stated as once, few or many, or as a class when expanded; others skip it.

>TRBJ1-2|TRBV11-2|NA|NA
TGTGCCAGCAGCTTAGATTTAGGGAACTATGGCTACACCTTC
CASSLDLGNYGYTF
>TRBJ2-4|TRBV21-1|NA|NA
TGTGCCAGCAGCCCCGACCCTCCAGACAGCCCCAAAAACATTCAGTACTTC
CASSPDPPDSPKNIQYF
>TRBJ2-7|TRBV7-9|NA|once
TGTGCCAGCAGCCAAGGGGGATTAGTGGTTCGCGAGCAGTACTTC
CASSQGGLVVREQYF
>TRBJ2-7|TRBV5-1|TRBD2|NA
TGCGCCAGCAGCTTGCCCCTAGCGGGAGCTTTGGGGAACGAGCAGTACTTC
CASSLPLAGALGNEQYF
>TRBJ2-2|TRBV7-3|NA|NA
TGTGCCAGCAAAGGACAGCCGAACACCGGGGAGCTGTTTTTT
CASKGQPNTGELFF
>TRBJ1-4|TRBV28|NA|NA
TGTGCCAGCAGTTTCTCCGGGACATACCCTGGAAAACTGTTTTTT
CASSFSGTYPGKLFF
>TRBJ2-5|TRBV7-9|TRBD2|NA
TGTGCCAGCAGCATCCCGGGACTAGCGGGACAAGAGACCCAGTACTTC
CASSIPGLAGQETQYF
>TRBJ2-1|TRBV18|TRBD1|NA
TGTGCCAGCTCACGGGGGGGACAGGGAGCCAATGAGCAGTTCTTC
CASSRGGQGANEQFF
>TRBJ2-3|TRBV19|NA|NA
TGTGCCAGTAGTATCATTTTGGGGGGCACAGATACGCAGTATTTT
CASSIILGGTDTQYF
>TRBJ1-5|TRBV10-2|NA|NA
TGCGCCAGCCGAGAGGGGGGTCAGCCCCAGCATTTT
CASREGGQPQHF
>TRBJ1-4|TRBV5-1|TRBD1|NA
TGCGCCAGCAGCGCGGACAGGGAAGGTGAAAAACTGTTTTTT
CASSADREGEKLFF
>TRBJ2-7|TRBV7-8|TRBD2|NA
TGTGCCAGCAGCCCCCGGACTAGAACGGGAGGGCCTGGCTCCTACGAGCAGTACTTC
CASSPRTRTGGPGSYEQYF
>TRBJ2-1|TRBV5-1|NA|NA
TGCGCCAGCAGCTTGGGACCCTTTTATGAGCAGTTCTTC
CASSLGPFYEQFF
>TRBJ2-3|TRBV2|TRBD1|NA
TGTGCCAGCAGTCTCAACAGGGGGCTGGGTACGCAGTATTTT
CASSLNRGLGTQYF
>TRBJ1-1|TRBV27|NA|NA
TGTGCCAGCAGTTTATCTTCGGGCCTTGAAGCTTTCTTT
CASSLSSGLEAFF
>TRBJ2-5|TRBV11-2|NA|NA
TGTGCCAGCAGCTTTCCCCGGGGGACCCAGTACTTC
CASSFPRGTQYF
>TRBJ2-2|TRBV6-5|TRBD2|once
TGTGCCAGCAGTTCTGGCGGGAGGACTGGGGAGCTGTTTTTT
CASSSGGRTGELFF